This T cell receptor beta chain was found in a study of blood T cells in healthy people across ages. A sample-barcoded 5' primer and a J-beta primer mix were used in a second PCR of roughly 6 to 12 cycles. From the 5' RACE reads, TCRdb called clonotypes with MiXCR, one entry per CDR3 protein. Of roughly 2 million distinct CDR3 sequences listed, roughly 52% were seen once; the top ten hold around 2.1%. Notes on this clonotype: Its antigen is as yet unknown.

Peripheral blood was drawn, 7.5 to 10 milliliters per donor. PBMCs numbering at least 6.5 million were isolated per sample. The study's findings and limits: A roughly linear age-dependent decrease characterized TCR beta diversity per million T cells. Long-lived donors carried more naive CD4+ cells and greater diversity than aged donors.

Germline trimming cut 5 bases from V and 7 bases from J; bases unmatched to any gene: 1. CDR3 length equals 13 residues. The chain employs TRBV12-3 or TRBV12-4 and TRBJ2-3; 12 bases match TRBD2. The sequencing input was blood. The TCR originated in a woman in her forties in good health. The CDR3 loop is CASSTSGGNTQYF. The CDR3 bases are TGTGCCAGCAGTACTAGCGGGGGGAATACGCAGTATTTT.